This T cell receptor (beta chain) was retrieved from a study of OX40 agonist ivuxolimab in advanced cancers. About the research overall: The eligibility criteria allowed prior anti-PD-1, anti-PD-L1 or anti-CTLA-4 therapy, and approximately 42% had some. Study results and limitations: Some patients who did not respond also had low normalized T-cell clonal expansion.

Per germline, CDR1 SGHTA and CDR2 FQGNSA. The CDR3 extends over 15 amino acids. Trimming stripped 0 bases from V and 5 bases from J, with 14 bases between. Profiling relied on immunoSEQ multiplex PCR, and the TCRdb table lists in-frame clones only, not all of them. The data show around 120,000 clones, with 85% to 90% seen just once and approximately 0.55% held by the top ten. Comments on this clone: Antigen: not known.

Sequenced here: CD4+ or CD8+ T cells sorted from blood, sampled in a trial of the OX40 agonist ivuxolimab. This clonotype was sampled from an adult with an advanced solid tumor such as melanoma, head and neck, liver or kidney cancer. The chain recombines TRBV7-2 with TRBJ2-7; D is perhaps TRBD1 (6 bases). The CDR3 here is CASSLADGQYHEQYF. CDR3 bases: TGTGCCAGCAGCTTAGCGGACGGACAGTACCACGAGCAGTACTTC.